Reported below is one T cell receptor (beta chain). No antigen is known for it. Clones were sequenced by immunoSEQ multiplex PCR, and TCRdb holds only the in-frame ones, with some missing. The sample lists roughly 140,000 clones; more than 85% were seen once. The source of the sample is a study of T cell responses to AZD1222 COVID-19 vaccine. Findings and limits, study-wide: Sampled repertoires all dated from after the peak T cell response. In the spike-specific TCR repertoire, nearly half reportedly target unmutated variant regions. Baseline seropositivity occurred in only 5 to 7 AZD1222 recipients.

The ends were cut back, 4 bases at V and 2 bases at J, with 15 bases in the middle. Germline V gene lookup returns CDR1 LNHDA and CDR2 SQIVND (reference sequence). This CDR3 contains 15 residues. Here the sequenced sample was peripheral blood, taken 28 days after the second AZD1222 dose. The rearrangement joins TRBV19 to TRBJ2-7; tentatively, D is TRBD2 (6 bases). This sequence originates from an adult who received the AZD1222 COVID-19 vaccine. This CDR3 is CASSSSRDSTYEQYF. The CDR3, as DNA: TGTGCCAGTAGTAGCTCCCGGGACTCTACCTACGAGCAGTACTTC. Full variable domain (missing parts from reference TRBV19 and TRBJ2-7): DGGITQSPKYLFRKEGQNVTLSCEQNLNHDAMYWYRQDPGQGLRLIYYSQIVNDFQKGDIAEGYSVSREKKESFPLTVTSAQKNPTAFYLCASSSSRDSTYEQYFGPGTRLTVT.